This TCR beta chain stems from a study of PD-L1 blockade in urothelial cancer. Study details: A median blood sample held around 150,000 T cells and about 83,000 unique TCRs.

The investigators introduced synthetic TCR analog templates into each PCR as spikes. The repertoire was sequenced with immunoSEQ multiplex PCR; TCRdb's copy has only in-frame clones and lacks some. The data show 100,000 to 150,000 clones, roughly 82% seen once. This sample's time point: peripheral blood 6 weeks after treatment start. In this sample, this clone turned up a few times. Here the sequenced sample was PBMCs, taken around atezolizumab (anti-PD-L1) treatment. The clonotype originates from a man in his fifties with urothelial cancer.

As DNA, the CDR3 is TGCGCCAGCAGCCCAGGACAGGGGGCGAGGTACACTGAAGCTTTCTTT. This encodes CASSPGQGARYTEAFF. The rearrangement links TRBV4-1 to TRBJ1-1, with 11 bases identical to TRBD1. Germline V gene lookup returns CDR1 MGHRA and CDR2 YSYEKL. V gave up 4 bases and J gave up 3 bases; unmatched junction bases: 7. This CDR3 region has 16 residues.